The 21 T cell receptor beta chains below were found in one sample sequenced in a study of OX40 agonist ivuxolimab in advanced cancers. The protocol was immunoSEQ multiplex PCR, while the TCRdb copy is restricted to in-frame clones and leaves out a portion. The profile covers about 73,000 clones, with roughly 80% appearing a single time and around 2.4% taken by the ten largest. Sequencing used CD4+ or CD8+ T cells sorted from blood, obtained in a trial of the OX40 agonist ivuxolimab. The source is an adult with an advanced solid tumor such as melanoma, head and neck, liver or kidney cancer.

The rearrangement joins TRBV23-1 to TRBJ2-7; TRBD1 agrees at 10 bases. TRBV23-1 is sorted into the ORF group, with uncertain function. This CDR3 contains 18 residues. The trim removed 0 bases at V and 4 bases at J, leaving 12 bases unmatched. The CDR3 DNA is TGCGCCAGCAGTCAATCGGGGGTCGGGGGACAGGGGTCGTACGAGCAGTACTTC. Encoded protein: CASSQSGVGGQGSYEQYF.

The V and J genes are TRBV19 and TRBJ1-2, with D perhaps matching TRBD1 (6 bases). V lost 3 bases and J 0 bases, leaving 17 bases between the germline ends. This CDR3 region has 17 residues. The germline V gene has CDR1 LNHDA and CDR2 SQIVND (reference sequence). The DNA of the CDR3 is TGTGCCAGTAGTATCGCGTCTTATAGGGGGTCTAACTATGGCTACACCTTC. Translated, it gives CASSIASYRGSNYGYTF.

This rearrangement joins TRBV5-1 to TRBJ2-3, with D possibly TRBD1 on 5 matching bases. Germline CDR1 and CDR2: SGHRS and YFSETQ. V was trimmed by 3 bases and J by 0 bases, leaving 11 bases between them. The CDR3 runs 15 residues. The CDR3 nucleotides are TGCGCCAGCAGCTCTCTCAGGGTTAGCACAGATACGCAGTATTTT. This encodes CASSSLRVSTDTQYF.

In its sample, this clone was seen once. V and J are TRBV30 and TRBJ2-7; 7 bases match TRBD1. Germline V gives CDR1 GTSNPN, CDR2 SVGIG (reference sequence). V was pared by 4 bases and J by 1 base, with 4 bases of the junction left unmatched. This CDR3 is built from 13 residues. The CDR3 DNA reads TGTGCCTGGAAGGGACAGCTTTCCTACGAGCAGTACTTC. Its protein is CAWKGQLSYEQYF. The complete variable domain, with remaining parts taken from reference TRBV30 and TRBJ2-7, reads SQTIHQWPATLVQPVGSPLSLECTVEGTSNPNLYWYRQAAGRGLQLLFYSVGIGQISSEVPQNLSASRPQDRQFILSSKKLLLSDSGFYLCAWKGQLSYEQYFGPGTRLTVT.

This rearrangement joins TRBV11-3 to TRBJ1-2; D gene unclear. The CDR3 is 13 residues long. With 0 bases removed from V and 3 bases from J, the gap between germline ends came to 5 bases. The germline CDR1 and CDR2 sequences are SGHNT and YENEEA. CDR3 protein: CASSLDKDYGYTF. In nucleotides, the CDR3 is TGTGCCAGCAGCTTAGATAAAGACTATGGCTACACCTTC.

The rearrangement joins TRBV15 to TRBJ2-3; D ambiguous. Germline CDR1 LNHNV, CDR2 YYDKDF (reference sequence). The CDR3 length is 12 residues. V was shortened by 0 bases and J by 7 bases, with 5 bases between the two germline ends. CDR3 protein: CATSRDGNTQYF. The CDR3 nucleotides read TGTGCCACCAGCAGAGATGGAAATACGCAGTATTTT.

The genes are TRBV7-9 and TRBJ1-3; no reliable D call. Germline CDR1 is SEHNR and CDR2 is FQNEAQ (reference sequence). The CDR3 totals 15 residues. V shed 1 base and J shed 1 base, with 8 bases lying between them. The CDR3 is CASSLVGLSGNTIYF. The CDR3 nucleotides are TGTGCCAGCAGCTTAGTTGGCCTTTCTGGAAACACCATATATTTT.

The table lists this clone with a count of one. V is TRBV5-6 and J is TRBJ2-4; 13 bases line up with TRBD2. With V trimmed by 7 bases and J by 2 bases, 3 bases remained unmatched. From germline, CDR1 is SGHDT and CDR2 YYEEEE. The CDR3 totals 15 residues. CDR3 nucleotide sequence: TGTGCCAGCTTACTAGCGGGGGGGCCCAAAAACATTCAGTACTTC. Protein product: CASLLAGGPKNIQYF. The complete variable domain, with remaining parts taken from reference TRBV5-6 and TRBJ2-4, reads DAGVTQSPTHLIKTRGQQVTLRCSPKSGHDTVSWYQQALGQGPQFIFQYYEEEERQRGNFPDRFSGHQFPNYSSELNVNALLLGDSALYLCASLLAGGPKNIQYFGAGTRLSVL.

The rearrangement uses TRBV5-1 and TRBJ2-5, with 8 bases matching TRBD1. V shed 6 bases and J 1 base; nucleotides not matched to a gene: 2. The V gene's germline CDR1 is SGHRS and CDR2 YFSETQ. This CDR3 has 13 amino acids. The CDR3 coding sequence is TGCGCCAGCACTACAGGGGGCCAAGAGACCCAGTACTTC. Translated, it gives CASTTGGQETQYF.

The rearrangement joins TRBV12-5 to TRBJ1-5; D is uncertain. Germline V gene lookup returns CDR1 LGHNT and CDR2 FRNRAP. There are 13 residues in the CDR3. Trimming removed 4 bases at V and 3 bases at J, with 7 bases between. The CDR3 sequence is CASGSRINQPQHF. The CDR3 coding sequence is TGTGCTAGTGGTTCAAGGATCAATCAGCCCCAGCATTTT.

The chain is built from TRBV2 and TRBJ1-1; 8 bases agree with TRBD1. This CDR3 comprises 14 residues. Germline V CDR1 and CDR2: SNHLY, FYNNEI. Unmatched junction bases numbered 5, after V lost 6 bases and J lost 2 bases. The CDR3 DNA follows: TGTGCCAGCAGGCAAGACAGGGGAAACACTGAAGCTTTCTTT. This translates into CASRQDRGNTEAFF.

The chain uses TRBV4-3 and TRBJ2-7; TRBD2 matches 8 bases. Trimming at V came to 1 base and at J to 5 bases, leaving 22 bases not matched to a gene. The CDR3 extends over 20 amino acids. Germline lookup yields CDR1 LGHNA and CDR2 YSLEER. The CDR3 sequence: CASSQGHVGRAGALGDEQYF. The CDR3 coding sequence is TGCGCCAGCAGCCAAGGACACGTCGGCAGAGCGGGGGCCTTGGGGGACGAGCAGTACTTC.

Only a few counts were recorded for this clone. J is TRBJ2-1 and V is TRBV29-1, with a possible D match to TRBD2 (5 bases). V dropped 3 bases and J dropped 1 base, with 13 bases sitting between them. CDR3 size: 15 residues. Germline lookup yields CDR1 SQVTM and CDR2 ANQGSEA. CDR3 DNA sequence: TGCAGCGTTGAGGACTTGGTCAGGTCCTACAATGAGCAGTTCTTC. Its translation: CSVEDLVRSYNEQFF.

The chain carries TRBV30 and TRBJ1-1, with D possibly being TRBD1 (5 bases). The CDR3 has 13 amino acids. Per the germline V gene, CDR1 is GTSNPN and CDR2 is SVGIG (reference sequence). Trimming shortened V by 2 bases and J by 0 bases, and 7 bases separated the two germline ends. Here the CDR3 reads CAWSLQVNTEAFF. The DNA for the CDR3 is TGTGCCTGGAGTTTACAGGTGAACACTGAAGCTTTCTTT. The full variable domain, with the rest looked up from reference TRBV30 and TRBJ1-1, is SQTIHQWPATLVQPVGSPLSLECTVEGTSNPNLYWYRQAAGRGLQLLFYSVGIGQISSEVPQNLSASRPQDRQFILSSKKLLLSDSGFYLCAWSLQVNTEAFFGQGTRLTVV.

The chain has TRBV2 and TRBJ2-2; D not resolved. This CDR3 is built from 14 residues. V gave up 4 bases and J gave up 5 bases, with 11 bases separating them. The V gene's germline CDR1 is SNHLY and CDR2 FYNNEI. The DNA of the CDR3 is TGTGCCAGCAGTGTTACCCCGAGAACCGGGGAGCTGTTTTTT. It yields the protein CASSVTPRTGELFF. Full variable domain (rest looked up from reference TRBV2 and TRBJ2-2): EPEVTQTPSHQVTQMGQEVILRCVPISNHLYFYWYRQILGQKVEFLVSFYNNEISEKSEIFDDQFSVERPDGSNFTLKIRSTKLEDSAMYFCASSVTPRTGELFFGEGSRLTVL.

The CDR3 DNA follows: TGTGCCAGCAGCTTAGGGACCTTAAGTCTTCGGGCCCCTCAGCCCCAGCATTTT. Translation gives CASSLGTLSLRAPQPQHF. This chain uses TRBV7-9 with TRBJ1-5; D is uncertain. The germline gives CDR1 SEHNR, CDR2 FQNEAQ (reference sequence). Trimming took off 1 base at V and 6 bases at J, with 22 bases between the two ends. This CDR3 has 18 amino acids.

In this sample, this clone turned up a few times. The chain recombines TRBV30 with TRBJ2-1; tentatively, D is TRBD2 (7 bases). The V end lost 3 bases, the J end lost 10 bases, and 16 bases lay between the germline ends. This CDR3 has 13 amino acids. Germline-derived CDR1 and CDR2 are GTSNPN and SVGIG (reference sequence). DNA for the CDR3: TGTGCCTGGAGGGGGGGCGGGGGATACGAGCAGTTCTTC. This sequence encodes CAWRGGGGYEQFF.

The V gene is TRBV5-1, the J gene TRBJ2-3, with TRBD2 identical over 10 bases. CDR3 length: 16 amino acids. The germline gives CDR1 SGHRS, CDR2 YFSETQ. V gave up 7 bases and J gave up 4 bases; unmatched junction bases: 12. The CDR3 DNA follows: TGCGCCAGCTCTAACCTACTAGCGGGGATGGCAGATACGCAGTATTTT. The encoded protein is CASSNLLAGMADTQYF.

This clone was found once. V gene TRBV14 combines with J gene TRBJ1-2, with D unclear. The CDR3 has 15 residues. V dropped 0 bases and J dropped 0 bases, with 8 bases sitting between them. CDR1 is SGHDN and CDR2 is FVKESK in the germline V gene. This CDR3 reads CASSQEPRSNYGYTF. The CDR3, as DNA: TGTGCCAGCAGCCAAGAGCCCAGGTCTAACTATGGCTACACCTTC.

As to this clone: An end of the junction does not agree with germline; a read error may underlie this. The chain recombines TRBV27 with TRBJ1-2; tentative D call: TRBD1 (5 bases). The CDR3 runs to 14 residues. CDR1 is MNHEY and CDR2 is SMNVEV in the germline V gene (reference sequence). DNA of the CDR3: TGTGCCAGTAGTTTCAAAGGGGCGGCCTATGGCTACACCTTC. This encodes CASSFKGAAYGYTF.

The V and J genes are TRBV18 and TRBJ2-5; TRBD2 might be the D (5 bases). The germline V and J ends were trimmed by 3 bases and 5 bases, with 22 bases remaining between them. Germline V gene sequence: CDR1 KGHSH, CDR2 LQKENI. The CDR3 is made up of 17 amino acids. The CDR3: CASSPPASKRFWETQYF. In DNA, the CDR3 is TGTGCCAGCTCACCCCCCGCTAGCAAGAGGTTTTGGGAGACCCAGTACTTC.